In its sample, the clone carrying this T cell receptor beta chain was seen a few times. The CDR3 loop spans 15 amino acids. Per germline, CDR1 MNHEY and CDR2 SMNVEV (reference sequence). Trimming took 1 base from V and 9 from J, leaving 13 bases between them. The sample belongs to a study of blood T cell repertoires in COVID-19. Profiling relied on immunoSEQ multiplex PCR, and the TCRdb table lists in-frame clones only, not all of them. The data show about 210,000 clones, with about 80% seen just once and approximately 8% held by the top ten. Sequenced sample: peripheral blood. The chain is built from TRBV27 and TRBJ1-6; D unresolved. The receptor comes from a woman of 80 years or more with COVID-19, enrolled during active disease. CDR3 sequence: CASSLLGLGVSPLHF. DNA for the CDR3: TGTGCCAGCAGTTTATTAGGCCTAGGTGTTTCACCCCTCCACTTT.